This TCR beta chain is drawn from a study of CD8 T cells in Susac syndrome. The germline V and J ends were trimmed by 2 bases and 8 bases, with 6 bases remaining between them. This CDR3 comprises 11 residues. The germline CDR1 and CDR2 sequences are LGHDT and YNNKEL (reference sequence). Sequencing of TCR beta was undertaken in CD8+ and CD4+ T cells derived from blood. The CD8+ and CD4+ T cells were negatively isolated, with the TEMRA cells enriched by FACS. Reverse transcription of about 0.5 to 1 ug RNA used random hexamers. It was immunoSEQ multiplex PCR that amplified TCR beta CDR3 across 54 Vbeta and 13 Jbeta. From the immunoSEQ multiplex PCR reads, TCRdb called clonotypes with MiXCR, one entry per CDR3 protein. Of more than 120,000 distinct CDR3 sequences listed, roughly 94% are singletons.

V usage is TRBV3-1 and J usage is TRBJ1-1; D is unresolved. The sample taken for sequencing was CD4+ T cells from PBMCs. The origin of this receptor is a human donor in good health. The chain's CDR3 is CASSQQHEAFF. CDR3 coding DNA: TGTGCCAGCAGCCAACAGCACGAAGCTTTCTTT.